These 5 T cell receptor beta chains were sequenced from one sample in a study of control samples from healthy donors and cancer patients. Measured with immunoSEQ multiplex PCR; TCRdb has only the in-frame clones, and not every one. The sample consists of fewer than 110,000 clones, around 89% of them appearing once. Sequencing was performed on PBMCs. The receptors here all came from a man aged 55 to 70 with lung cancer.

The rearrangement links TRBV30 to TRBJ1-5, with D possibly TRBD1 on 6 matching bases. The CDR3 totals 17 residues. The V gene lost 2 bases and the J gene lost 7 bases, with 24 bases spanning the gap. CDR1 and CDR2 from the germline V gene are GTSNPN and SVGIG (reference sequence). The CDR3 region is CAWSSSARGRSVQPQHF. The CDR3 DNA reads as TGTGCCTGGAGTTCAAGCGCCAGGGGCCGGTCTGTACAGCCCCAGCATTTT.

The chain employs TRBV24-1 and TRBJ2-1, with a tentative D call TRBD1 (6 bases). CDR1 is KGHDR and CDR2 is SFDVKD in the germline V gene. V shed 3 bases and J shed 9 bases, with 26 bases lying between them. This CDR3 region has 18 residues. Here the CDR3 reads CATSDGLRQAFLLSEQFF. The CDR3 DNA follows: TGTGCCACCAGTGATGGACTCAGACAGGCTTTTTTGTTAAGTGAGCAGTTCTTC.

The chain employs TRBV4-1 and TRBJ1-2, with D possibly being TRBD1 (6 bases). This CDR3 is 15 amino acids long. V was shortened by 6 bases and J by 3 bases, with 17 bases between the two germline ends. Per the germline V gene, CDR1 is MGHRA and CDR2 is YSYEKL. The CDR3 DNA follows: TGCGCCAGCAGTATAACAGGGAACGGGGACTATGGCTACACCTTC. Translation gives CASSITGNGDYGYTF.

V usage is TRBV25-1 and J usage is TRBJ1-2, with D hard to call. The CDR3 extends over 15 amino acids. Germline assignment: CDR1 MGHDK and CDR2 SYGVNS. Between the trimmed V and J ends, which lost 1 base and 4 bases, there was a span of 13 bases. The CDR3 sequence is CASSESRTEFYGYTF. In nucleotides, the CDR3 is TGTGCCAGCAGTGAATCCCGGACGGAATTCTATGGCTACACCTTC.

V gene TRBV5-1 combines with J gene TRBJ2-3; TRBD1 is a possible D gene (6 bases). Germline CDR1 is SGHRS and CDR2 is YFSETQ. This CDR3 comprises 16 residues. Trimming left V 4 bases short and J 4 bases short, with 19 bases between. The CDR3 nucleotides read TGCGCCAGCAGCCTAAGACCCCAGGGGCGGGCAGATACGCAGTATTTT. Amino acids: CASSLRPQGRADTQYF.